The 17 T cell receptor beta chains below all came from one sample that was sequenced in a study of blood T cell repertoires in COVID-19. Sequencing was performed with immunoSEQ multiplex PCR; in TCRdb, only in-frame clones are kept and a portion is missing. Here the sample spans 140,000 to 150,000 clones, around 80% being singletons. Sequenced material: peripheral blood. Receptors were obtained from a man in his sixties with active or convalescent COVID-19.

This clone has only one observation. CDR3 region: CASSNDGQGNYGYTF. The CDR3 region has the DNA TGTGCCAGCAGCAACGACGGACAGGGTAACTATGGCTACACCTTC. This sequence joins TRBV6-5 and TRBJ1-2; 8 bases are shared with TRBD1. The germline V gene encodes CDR1 MNHEY and CDR2 SVGAGI. V was clipped by 6 bases and J by 1 base; unmatched bases: 7. The CDR3 is 15 residues long.

V usage is TRBV6-5 and J usage is TRBJ1-6, with 8 bases aligning to TRBD1. This CDR3 is 13 amino acids long. The germline gives CDR1 MNHEY, CDR2 SVGAGI. J gave up 15 bases and V 0 bases, and 4 bases lay outside the gene matches. The CDR3 nucleotides are TGTGCCAGCAGTTACTCCTACAGGGGGGGCCTCCACTTT. It translates to CASSYSYRGGLHF.

The chain combines TRBV11-3 with TRBJ2-1; possible D gene TRBD1, 5 bases. The CDR3 has 13 residues. The germline V gene encodes CDR1 SGHNT and CDR2 YENEEA. Trimming took 5 bases from V and 3 from J, leaving 8 bases between them. The CDR3 spells CASSQGRYNEQFF. CDR3 nucleotide sequence: TGTGCCAGCAGCCAGGGCCGCTACAATGAGCAGTTCTTC.

V is TRBV5-1 and J is TRBJ1-3; D might be TRBD1 (6 bases). Germline lookup yields CDR1 SGHRS and CDR2 YFSETQ. Trimming stripped 0 bases from V and 0 bases from J, with 10 bases between. This CDR3 region has 16 residues. The CDR3 is CASSLGDMPSGNTIYF. The CDR3 coding sequence is TGCGCCAGCAGCTTGGGGGACATGCCCTCTGGAAACACCATATATTTT.

This chain joins TRBV7-3 and TRBJ2-1; 13 nucleotides agree with TRBD2. The V gene's germline CDR1 is SGHTA and CDR2 FQGTGA. CDR3 size: 18 residues. With 0 bases clipped from V and 9 bases from J, the junction kept 11 bases outside the gene matches. The CDR3 coding sequence is TGTGCCAGCAGCTTAACCCCCGGACTAGCGGGAGAGATGGGTGAGCAGTTCTTC. It specifies CASSLTPGLAGEMGEQFF.

This chain links TRBV5-1 with TRBJ2-7; possibly TRBD1 for D (8 bases). Germline values: CDR1 SGHRS, CDR2 YFSETQ. Deletions cut 5 bases from V and 6 bases from J, with 18 bases between. The length of the CDR3 is 14 residues. The CDR3, as DNA: TGCGCCAGCAGGATCGACAGGGGAGGGGGCGAGCAGTACTTC. Its translation: CASRIDRGGGEQYF.

This clone was counted a few times. The chain recombines TRBV19 with TRBJ2-5; 8 nucleotides align to TRBD1. The germline gives CDR1 LNHDA, CDR2 SQIVND (reference sequence). J gave up 4 bases and V 3 bases, and 7 bases lay outside the gene matches. The CDR3 is made up of 15 amino acids. The CDR3 DNA reads as TGTGCCAGTAGTATTGCGGGACAGGACCGAGAGACCCAGTACTTC. This codes for CASSIAGQDRETQYF.

V is TRBV6-5 and J is TRBJ2-1; 11 positions match TRBD2. After removal of 4 bases from V and 6 bases from J, the junction contained 5 bases not matched to a gene. CDR3 length equals 15 residues. Germline V lookup: CDR1 MNHEY, CDR2 SVGAGI. The CDR3 loop is CASSLAGGGFNEQFF. DNA for the CDR3: TGTGCCAGCAGTTTAGCGGGAGGGGGGTTCAATGAGCAGTTCTTC.

The V and J genes are TRBV6-5 and TRBJ2-7; a possible D gene is TRBD2 (6 bases). This CDR3 is built from 16 residues. Germline lookup yields CDR1 MNHEY and CDR2 SVGAGI. Trimming removed 0 bases from V and 3 bases from J, with 15 bases in between. CDR3 sequence reads: CASSYSGSGLGYEQYF. DNA for the CDR3: TGTGCCAGCAGTTACTCGGGTAGCGGCCTGGGCTACGAGCAGTACTTC.

V and J are TRBV24-1 and TRBJ2-7; TRBD1 agrees at 7 bases. The J segment lost 3 bases and the V segment lost 4 bases, leaving 8 bases of the junction unmatched. The CDR3 length is 15 residues. Germline V gives CDR1 KGHDR, CDR2 SFDVKD. For the CDR3, the DNA is TGTGCCACCAGTGACCCCAACAGGGGCAGCTACGAGCAGTACTTC. This gives the protein CATSDPNRGSYEQYF.

The sample holds a few counts of this clone. The gene calls are TRBV19 and TRBJ2-2, with a weak D call TRBD2 (7 bases). V was pared by 7 bases and J by 4 bases, with 13 bases between. This CDR3 has 14 amino acids. The germline CDR1 and CDR2 sequences are LNHDA and SQIVND (reference sequence). The CDR3 sequence: CASTEGGGTGELFF. Written as DNA, the CDR3 is TGTGCCAGTACCGAAGGGGGGGGCACCGGGGAGCTGTTTTTT.

This sequence joins TRBV7-6 and TRBJ2-2, with 11 bases fitting TRBD2. The J segment lost 8 bases and the V segment lost 5 bases, leaving 7 bases of the junction unmatched. Germline V lookup: CDR1 SGHVS, CDR2 FNYEAQ. This CDR3 is built from 15 residues. CDR3 loop: CASSQRIAGGGELFF. The DNA of the CDR3 is TGTGCCAGCAGCCAAAGAATAGCGGGAGGGGGGGAGCTGTTTTTT.

The chain couples TRBV4-1 to TRBJ2-5; 7 positions match TRBD1. This CDR3 has 15 amino acids. Germline CDR1 is MGHRA and CDR2 is YSYEKL. V dropped 5 bases and J dropped 7; count of bases not matched to a gene: 13. The CDR3 protein is CASSLGEGQSWTQYF. Here the CDR3 DNA reads TGCGCCAGCAGCTTAGGAGAGGGACAGAGTTGGACCCAGTACTTC.

The rearrangement uses TRBV28 and TRBJ1-1; D possibly corresponds to TRBD1 (6 bases). The CDR3 sequence is 13 residues long. Germline CDR1 MDHEN, CDR2 SYDVKM. V was cut by 7 bases and J by 5 bases, with 14 bases left in between. CDR3 loop: CASTQGGGTEAFF. The CDR3 nucleotides are TGTGCCAGCACCCAGGGAGGGGGAACTGAAGCTTTCTTT.

V gene TRBV18 combines with J gene TRBJ1-2; 9 bases match TRBD1. CDR1 is KGHSH and CDR2 is LQKENI in the germline V gene. J gave up 2 bases and V 2 bases, and 6 bases lay outside the gene matches. CDR3 size: 16 residues. CDR3 residues: CASSPVPGTGNYGYTF. The DNA for the CDR3 is TGTGCCAGCTCACCAGTTCCCGGGACAGGGAACTATGGCTACACCTTC.

The V gene is TRBV5-1, the J gene TRBJ1-2; tentatively, D is TRBD1 (5 bases). Trimming left V 4 bases short and J 4 bases short, with 17 bases between. Germline CDR1 and CDR2: SGHRS and YFSETQ. The CDR3 consists of 15 residues. CDR3 sequence reads: CASSQQEKDPYGYTF. Written as DNA, the CDR3 is TGCGCCAGCAGCCAACAGGAAAAGGACCCCTATGGCTACACCTTC. The complete variable domain, with remaining parts taken from reference TRBV5-1 and TRBJ1-2, reads KAGVTQTPRYLIKTRGQQVTLSCSPISGHRSVSWYQQTPGQGLQFLFEYFSETQRNKGNFPGRFSGRQFSNSRSEMNVSTLELGDSALYLCASSQQEKDPYGYTFGSGTRLTVV.

This clone was counted a few times. This chain joins TRBV5-5 and TRBJ1-2; unclear D gene. The CDR3 is made up of 14 amino acids. Trimming cost V 0 bases and J 2 bases, with 8 bases left between them. Germline-derived CDR1 and CDR2 are SGHKS and YYEKEE (reference sequence). This CDR3 reads CASSLAGENYGYTF. CDR3 DNA: TGTGCCAGCAGCTTGGCCGGGGAAAACTATGGCTACACCTTC.